The clone carrying this TCR beta chain was observed a few times. The antigen is unknown. At one of its ends the junction is not consistent with the germline gene, which may arise from a read error. These data belong to a study of T cells after yellow fever vaccination. Regarding the study as a whole: Subsequent to the booster, the majority of primary-vaccination clones reappeared (96% CD4, 70% to 90% CD8). Overlap between CD4 and CD8 compartments was detected for a small share of clonotypes. The secondary response showed a weaker magnitude and a faster peak, day 5 versus 15.

TCR cDNA, made by 5'RACE template switching, carried an added universal primer site and UMIs. MiXCR, applied by TCRdb to the 5' RACE reads, yields one record per CDR3 protein. The table records about 580,000 distinct CDR3 sequences, around a sixth of them present only once. In germline, CDR1 is SEHNR, CDR2 FQNEAQ (reference sequence). This CDR3 is built from 16 residues. This receptor was taken from a man between 18 and 29 years old who received the YFV17D yellow fever vaccine. V is TRBV7-9 and J is TRBJ2-2, with TRBD1 matching over 8 bases. Sample: PBMCs, taken about 5 days after the first yellow fever vaccination. CDR3 protein: CASSPSRTGNTGDLFF. CDR3 nucleotides: TGTGCCAGCAGCCCCTCTCGGACAGGGAACACCGGGGACCTGTTTTTT.